The rows below give T cell receptor beta chains drawn from one sample of a study of T cell repertoires in cytomegalovirus infection. TCRdb reprocessed the reads with MiXCR, giving one entry per CDR3 protein. The profile shows about 450,000 distinct CDR3 sequences, approximately 30% of them singletons. The sequenced material came from PBMCs. These receptors were taken from a human donor in good health (CMV status not recorded). Some clones in this sample may be carry-over from other donors' samples. The CDR3 runs from the conserved cysteine through the conserved F or W. The order of the fields is CDR3 length, J gene, V gene, D gene, clone size, CDR3 protein, CDR3 DNA. The D gene is left open where the match is weak. Where a row states a size, it is once, few, many or the class of an expanded clone; other rows omit it.

22,TRBJ2-6,TRBV5-1,TRBD1,.,CASSSLTLRPGQGSSGANVLTF,TGCGCCAGCAGCTCCCTTACCCTTCGGCCGGGACAGGGATCCTCTGGGGCCAACGTCCTGACTTTC
14,TRBJ2-7,TRBV7-8,.,many,CASSPKTSSYEQYF,TGTGCCAGCAGCCCAAAGACTAGCTCCTACGAGCAGTACTTC
11,TRBJ2-7,TRBV7-2,.,many,CASQGSYEQYF,TGTGCCAGCCAAGGGAGTTACGAGCAGTACTTC
16,TRBJ1-3,TRBV4-3,.,few,CASSQDLAGRGNTIYF,TGCGCCAGCAGCCAAGATTTGGCAGGGCGGGGAAACACCATATATTTT
14,TRBJ1-1,TRBV12-3/TRBV12-4,.,few,CASILGLQSLGAFF,TGTGCCAGCATCTTGGGACTTCAATCCTTAGGAGCTTTCTTT
14,TRBJ1-2,TRBV6-5,TRBD1,few,CASTGTGLNYGYTF,TGTGCCAGTACCGGGACAGGACTAAACTATGGCTACACCTTC
14,TRBJ2-3,TRBV6-6,.,few,CASSPDPSTDTQYF,TGTGCCAGCAGTCCAGACCCCTCCACAGATACGCAGTATTTT
15,TRBJ1-4,TRBV6-1,TRBD1,.,CASSFGTGPDEKMFF,TGTGCCAGCAGCTTCGGGACAGGGCCGGACGAAAAAATGTTTTTT
12,TRBJ2-7,TRBV18,TRBD1,few,CASSPEFGTGYF,TGTGCCAGCTCCCCCGAGTTCGGGACAGGGTACTTC
17,TRBJ1-2,TRBV29-1,.,.,CSVEALARGLRDYGYTF,TGCAGCGTTGAAGCCCTTGCGAGGGGCCTAAGGGACTATGGCTACACCTTC
23,TRBJ1-5,TRBV7-2,TRBD1,.,CASSLDEDRGIGATFYSNQPQHF,TGTGCCAGCAGCTTAGATGAGGACAGGGGTATAGGGGCCACCTTTTATAGCAATCAGCCCCAGCATTTT
13,TRBJ2-1,TRBV24-1,.,few,CATSDPRYNEQFF,TGTGCCACCAGTGATCCAAGATACAATGAGCAGTTCTTC
11,TRBJ1-1,TRBV6-1,.,.,CASSEPLEAFF,TGTGCCAGCAGTGAACCATTGGAAGCTTTCTTT
15,TRBJ2-5,TRBV6-5,.,few,CASSYSARGEETQYF,TGTGCCAGCAGTTACTCGGCGAGGGGCGAGGAGACCCAGTACTTC
15,TRBJ2-7,TRBV7-8,TRBD2,few,CASSPRSGGHYEQYF,TGTGCCAGCAGCCCACGGAGCGGGGGCCACTACGAGCAGTACTTC
14,TRBJ2-7,TRBV19,TRBD1,.,CASEQGQGAYEQYF,TGTGCCAGTGAACAGGGACAGGGGGCTTACGAGCAGTACTTC